Each of the 27 T cell receptor beta chains below was sequenced from the same sample in a study of blood T cells in healthy people across ages. Primers used in a second PCR of roughly 6 to 12 cycles were a sample-barcoded 5' primer and a J-beta primer mix. From the 5' RACE reads, TCRdb called clonotypes with MiXCR, one entry per CDR3 protein. Of approximately 940,000 distinct CDR3 sequences listed, 40% to 60% are singletons. Sample: blood. The receptors were gathered from a man aged 30 to 45 in good health.

This clonotype was counted once. The chain is built from TRBV14 and TRBJ2-3, with D tentatively TRBD1 (5 bases). The CDR3 covers 14 residues. Looked up from germline, CDR1 is SGHDN and CDR2 is FVKESK. V gave up 4 bases and J gave up 6 bases, with 14 bases separating them. The CDR3 protein is CASSRRGWTDTQYF. In nucleotides, the CDR3 is TGTGCCAGCAGCCGTAGGGGATGGACCGATACGCAGTATTTT. The full variable domain, rest sourced from reference TRBV14 and TRBJ2-3, is EAGVTQFPSHSVIEKGQTVTLRCDPISGHDNLYWYRRVMGKEIKFLLHFVKESKQDESGMPNNRFLAERTGGTYSTLKVQPAELEDSGVYFCASSRRGWTDTQYFGPGTRLTVL.

This clonotype was counted at least ten times. The chain has TRBV9 and TRBJ1-5; 7 nucleotides agree with TRBD1. The J segment lost 5 bases and the V segment lost 2 bases, leaving 4 bases of the junction unmatched. The germline V gene has CDR1 SGDLS and CDR2 YYNGEE. This CDR3 has 14 amino acids. DNA of the CDR3: TGTGCCAGCAGCGTTGGGACAGTTTATCAGCCCCAGCATTTT. This codes for CASSVGTVYQPQHF.

The chain combines TRBV29-1 with TRBJ2-5, with D uncertain. The CDR3 consists of 13 residues. The germline V gene has CDR1 SQVTM and CDR2 ANQGSEA. CDR3 in amino acids: CSVRPGPQETQYF. The CDR3 region has the DNA TGCAGTGTGAGGCCCGGGCCCCAAGAGACCCAGTACTTC. Based on the CDR3 plus reference TRBV29-1 and TRBJ2-5, the full variable domain is SAVISQKPSRDICQRGTSLTIQCQVDSQVTMMFWYRQQPGQSLTLIATANQGSEATYESGFVIDKFPISRPNLTFSTLTVSNMSPEDSSIYLCSVRPGPQETQYFGPGTRLLVL.

V and J are TRBV4-1 and TRBJ2-3; no definite D call. This CDR3 spans 15 amino acids. Trimming removed 0 bases at V and 3 bases at J, with 10 bases between. CDR1 is MGHRA, CDR2 YSYEKL, per germline. The CDR3 DNA sequence: TGCGCCAGCAGCCAAGACAGCCTTAGGACAGATACGCAGTATTTT. It is translated as CASSQDSLRTDTQYF.

The chain couples TRBV20-1 to TRBJ1-1; 7 positions agree with TRBD1. The CDR3 has 11 amino acids. Germline V CDR1 and CDR2: DFQATT, SNEGSKA (reference sequence). V was clipped by 5 bases and J by 4 bases; unmatched bases: 1. The CDR3 bases are TGCAGTGCTGGACAGGCCACTGAAGCTTTCTTT. This gives the protein CSAGQATEAFF.

This clonotype showed up just a few times. This chain joins TRBV6-5 and TRBJ2-3, with 8 bases aligning to TRBD1. CDR1 and CDR2 (germline): MNHEY, SVGAGI. V shed 5 bases, J shed 3 bases, and the junction held 7 bases outside the gene matches. The CDR3 runs to 15 residues. CDR3 loop: CASSGWTGSTDTQYF. Written as DNA, the CDR3 is TGTGCCAGCAGTGGATGGACAGGGTCAACAGATACGCAGTATTTT.

The gene calls are TRBV28 and TRBJ2-4; D gene ambiguous. The CDR3 runs to 15 residues. V gave up 5 bases and J gave up 13 bases, with 24 bases separating them. The germline gives CDR1 MDHEN, CDR2 SYDVKM. CDR3 nucleotides: TGTGCCAGCAGTCCCACCCGTGGGCTGCAGGCTGAGCAGTACTTC. This gives the protein CASSPTRGLQAEQYF.

The chain links TRBV4-3 to TRBJ2-1, with 10 bases lining up with TRBD2. Germline CDR1 and CDR2: LGHNA and YSLEER. Trimming took 0 bases from V and 3 from J; bases not matched to a gene: 14. This CDR3 is 20 amino acids long. The DNA of the CDR3 is TGCGCCAGCAGCCAAGATCTGGCTAGCGGGGGCCTCGCATACTACAATGAGCAGTTCTTC. This gives the protein CASSQDLASGGLAYYNEQFF.

The gene calls are TRBV7-9 and TRBJ2-5; unclear D gene. The J call may be faulty, since TRBJ2-7 better matches the DNA end. CDR1 is SEHNR and CDR2 is FQNEAQ in the germline V gene (reference sequence). The CDR3 covers 13 residues. This CDR3 reads CASSFETYYEQYF. CDR3 nucleotide sequence: TGTGCCAGCAGCTTTGAGACATACTACGAGCAGTACTTC.

The V and J genes are TRBV27 and TRBJ2-7; D remains ambiguous. Germline V lookup: CDR1 MNHEY, CDR2 SMNVEV (reference sequence). This CDR3 is built from 14 residues. Between the trimmed V and J ends, which lost 4 bases and 4 bases, there was a span of 14 bases. CDR3 DNA: TGTGCCAGCAGTTCCCAAGAGAATTTGTACGAGCAGTACTTC. It encodes CASSSQENLYEQYF.

This clonotype has more than one count but fewer than ten. The chain uses TRBV5-4 and TRBJ2-3; D may be TRBD1 (5 bases). The CDR3 extends over 14 amino acids. V shed 2 bases and J shed 1 base, with 8 bases lying between them. The germline V gene has CDR1 SGHNT and CDR2 YYREEE (reference sequence). This CDR3 is CASSLQERTDTQYF. The CDR3, as DNA: TGTGCCAGCAGCTTACAGGAGCGCACAGATACGCAGTATTTT.

The J gene is TRBJ1-2, the V gene TRBV30; unclear D gene. The V end lost 2 bases, the J end lost 2 bases, and 12 bases lay between the germline ends. This CDR3 is 14 amino acids long. The germline V gene encodes CDR1 GTSNPN and CDR2 SVGIG (reference sequence). CDR3 DNA: TGTGCCTGGAGTAATTTCGGCAGGAACTATGGCTACACCTTC. Translated: CAWSNFGRNYGYTF.

This clonotype has a handful of counts. This chain joins TRBV7-9 and TRBJ2-7, with D perhaps assigned TRBD1 or TRBD2 (5 bases each). Trimming removed 3 bases from V and 1 base from J, with 16 bases in between. Germline loops: CDR1 SEHNR, CDR2 FQNEAQ (reference sequence). The length of the CDR3 is 16 residues. CDR3: CASSFIVSGASYEQYF. CDR3 nucleotide sequence: TGTGCCAGCAGCTTCATTGTGTCCGGGGCGTCCTACGAGCAGTACTTC.

This chain connects TRBV6-6 to TRBJ2-1; TRBD1 matches at 9 bases. This CDR3 contains 14 residues. The germline CDR1 and CDR2 sequences are MNHNY and SVGAGI (reference sequence). With 7 bases clipped from V and 12 bases from J, the junction kept 13 bases outside the gene matches. CDR3 in amino acids: CASTPAGTGRAQFF. CDR3 nucleotide sequence: TGTGCCAGCACTCCGGCGGGGACAGGGCGGGCGCAGTTCTTC.

This chain links TRBV20-1 with TRBJ1-6; D gene ambiguous. CDR3 length: 14 residues. Germline CDR1 is DFQATT and CDR2 is SNEGSKA (reference sequence). The V end was cut by 0 bases, the J end by 6 bases, with 9 bases between. This CDR3 is CSARDPESNSPLHF. CDR3 sequence (DNA): TGCAGTGCTAGAGATCCCGAGTCTAATTCACCCCTCCACTTT.

V and J are TRBV5-1 and TRBJ2-7; no definite D call. CDR1 and CDR2 (germline): SGHRS, YFSETQ. CDR3 length equals 13 residues. Trimming stripped 5 bases from V and 4 bases from J, with 13 bases between. CDR3 amino acids: CASSSTTYYEQYF. As DNA, the CDR3 is TGCGCCAGCAGTTCAACAACCTATTACGAGCAGTACTTC.

A few counts support this clonotype. A much larger clone lies one base from this, so it may be a read error. This rearrangement joins TRBV7-8 to TRBJ2-5, with 12 bases matching TRBD2. The DNA end is a closer match to TRBJ2-7, so the J assignment may be wrong. CDR3 length equals 15 residues. Germline loops: CDR1 SGHVS, CDR2 FQNEAQ. For the CDR3, the DNA is TGTGCCAGCAGCCCTAGCGGGGGGGCATCCTCCGAGCAGTACTTC. Its translation is CASSPSGGASSEQYF.

This clonotype was counted between two and nine times. A read error may account for a junction end that differs from germline. This sequence joins TRBV7-6 and TRBJ2-3; 8 bases fit TRBD2. Germline V gene sequence: CDR1 SGHVS, CDR2 FNYEAQ. This CDR3 has 14 residues. CDR3 in amino acids: CASSVAGNTDTQYF. CDR3 bases: TGTGCCAGCAGCGTAGCGGGGAACACAGATACGCAGTATTTT.

The CDR3 loop reads CASSYGSSLSGANVLTF. The CDR3 bases are TGTGCCAGCAGTTACGGGTCGTCACTCTCTGGGGCCAACGTCCTGACTTTC. This rearrangement joins TRBV6-5 to TRBJ2-6; D is unclear. CDR3 length: 17 amino acids. Looked up from germline, CDR1 is MNHEY and CDR2 is SVGAGI. V was pared by 2 bases and J by 0 bases, with 11 bases between.

This clonotype was picked up a small number of times. The rearrangement uses TRBV6-1 and TRBJ2-3; 8 bases are a match to TRBD2. In germline, CDR1 is MNHNS, CDR2 SASEGT. The CDR3 covers 14 residues. The junction had 4 bases not matched to a gene; V was cut back by 6 bases and J by 2 bases. The CDR3 spells CASRAGGFTDTQYF. Written as DNA, the CDR3 is TGTGCCAGCAGGGCGGGGGGTTTCACAGATACGCAGTATTTT.

In this sample, this clonotype turned up a few times. The chain is built from TRBV20-1 and TRBJ2-4, with a weak D call TRBD1 (6 bases). Looked up from germline, CDR1 is DFQATT and CDR2 is SNEGSKA (reference sequence). V gave up 3 bases and J gave up 0 bases, with 12 bases separating them. The CDR3 has 15 amino acids. This CDR3 reads CSARGQQTAKNIQYF. Here the CDR3 DNA reads TGCAGTGCTAGGGGACAACAGACAGCCAAAAACATTCAGTACTTC.

This chain joins TRBV6-6 and TRBJ1-1; D unclear. This CDR3 spans 14 amino acids. Germline CDR1 and CDR2: MNHNY and SVGAGI (reference sequence). V gave up 7 bases and J gave up 4 bases, with 16 bases separating them. CDR3 amino acids: CASTPANKVTEAFF. The CDR3 DNA reads TGTGCCAGCACTCCAGCCAATAAGGTCACTGAAGCTTTCTTT.

Comment on this clonotype: This may be a read error, as it is one base from a much larger clone. The V call is TRBV4-2, the J call TRBJ2-1; 10 nucleotides agree with TRBD2. The J call is uncertain, as TRBJ2-7 better fits the DNA end. Per the germline V gene, CDR1 is LGHNA and CDR2 is YNFKEQ. This CDR3 comprises 19 residues. The CDR3 DNA reads TGTGCCAGCAGCCAAGAAGGAGCGGGGGGGGACCTTTCCTACAATGAGCAGTACTTC. Translated: CASSQEGAGGDLSYNEQYF.

This clonotype has just a few counts. The chain uses TRBV6-2 or TRBV6-3 and TRBJ2-1; 11 bases agree with TRBD1. Germline CDR1 is MNHEY and CDR2 is SVGEGT. The J segment lost 3 bases and the V segment lost 5 bases, leaving 6 bases of the junction unmatched. The CDR3 totals 16 residues. CDR3 loop: CASSTPGTGGYNEQFF. DNA of the CDR3: TGTGCCAGCAGTACCCCCGGGACAGGGGGCTACAATGAGCAGTTCTTC.

This chain uses TRBV27 with TRBJ1-5; no definite D call. This CDR3 region has 14 residues. Per the germline V gene, CDR1 is MNHEY and CDR2 is SMNVEV (reference sequence). Trimming took 2 bases from V and 3 from J, leaving 8 bases between them. CDR3 region: CASSLRRDNQPQHF. CDR3 DNA sequence: TGTGCCAGCAGTTTAAGGCGGGACAATCAGCCCCAGCATTTT.

The rearrangement joins TRBV25-1 to TRBJ1-6; TRBD1 agrees at 7 bases. Losses at the gene ends were 2 bases for V and 8 bases for J; bases not matched to a gene: 3. Germline-derived CDR1 and CDR2 are MGHDK and SYGVNS. The CDR3 loop spans 14 amino acids. The CDR3 bases are TGTGCCAGCAGTGAACAGGGGGTGCATTCACCCCTCCACTTT. The encoded protein is CASSEQGVHSPLHF. Using reference TRBV25-1 and TRBJ1-6 for the parts outside the CDR3, the full variable domain is EADIYQTPRYLVIGTGKKITLECSQTMGHDKMYWYQQDPGMELHLIHYSYGVNSTEKGDLSSESTVSRIRTEHFPLTLESARPSHTSQYLCASSEQGVHSPLHFGNGTRLTVT.

The rearrangement uses TRBV5-1 and TRBJ2-3, with no clear D. CDR3 length: 14 residues. V lost 6 bases and J lost 6, with 17 bases in between. Germline loops: CDR1 SGHRS, CDR2 YFSETQ. Here the CDR3 reads CASKAEGFMDTQYF. CDR3 in DNA: TGCGCCAGCAAGGCCGAAGGGTTCATGGATACGCAGTATTTT.